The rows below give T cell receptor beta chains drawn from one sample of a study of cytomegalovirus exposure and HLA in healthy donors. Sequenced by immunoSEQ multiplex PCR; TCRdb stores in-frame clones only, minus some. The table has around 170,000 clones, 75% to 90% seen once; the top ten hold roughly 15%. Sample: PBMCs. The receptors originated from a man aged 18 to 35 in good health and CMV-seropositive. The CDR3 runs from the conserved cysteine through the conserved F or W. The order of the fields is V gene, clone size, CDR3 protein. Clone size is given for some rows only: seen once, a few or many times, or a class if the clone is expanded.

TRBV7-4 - CASSGVPYEQYF
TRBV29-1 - CSVGLGGGQNIQYF
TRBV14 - CASSQDRRTEAFF
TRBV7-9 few CASSPQDYGYTF
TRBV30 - CAWRFGISTDTQYF
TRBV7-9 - CASSPGALRETQYF
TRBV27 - CASGDFSPLAKNIQYF
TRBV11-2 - CASSSWGGGEETQYF
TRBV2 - CASSGGFTDTQYF
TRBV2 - CASIERQETQYF
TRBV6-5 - CASSSRQGATNEKLFF
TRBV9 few CASSVGGRAEAFF
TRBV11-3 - CASSPDRAYEQYF
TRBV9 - CASSEAGEGSYEQYF
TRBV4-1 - CASSQSGGAYRNIQYF
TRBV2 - CASRPGLAVNEQFF
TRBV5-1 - CASSLAGGQETQYF
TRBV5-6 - CASSLGQGDQPQHF
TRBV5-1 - CASSRGTGVNEQFF
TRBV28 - CASIPLDRVEVGDTEAFF
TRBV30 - CAWSVKGSETQYF
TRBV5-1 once CASSLAIFRGGYTDTQYF
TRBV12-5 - CASGFYSANYGYTF
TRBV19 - CAVQQITAGANVLTF
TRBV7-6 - CASSLRGGTDTQYF
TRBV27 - CASSSTGTYEQYF
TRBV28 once CASSLPRGLAGQETQYF
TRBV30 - CAWTRGSAGNTEAFF
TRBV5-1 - CASSNAGTSIEQFF
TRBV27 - CASSLSGTGMNTEAFF
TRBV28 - CASIKRGSLYNEQFF
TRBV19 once CASSTLGGASYEQYF
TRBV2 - CASRTGQGRNEKLFF
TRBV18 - CASSPKDRGHYEQYF
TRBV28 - CASSLSGRRGHEQYF
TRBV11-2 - CASSFIPSPYGYTF
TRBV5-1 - CASSLVTGANEQYF
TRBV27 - CASSLSGQGWNQPQHF
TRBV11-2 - CASSLVGGYEQYF
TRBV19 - CASANSGSITDTQYF
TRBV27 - CATSQWPGTDTQYF
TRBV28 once CASSSQINEKLFF
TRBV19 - CASTRKNGNQPQHF
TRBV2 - CASSAQVPTDTQYF
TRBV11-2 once CASSFPPTEETQYF
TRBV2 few CASTEGARDTEAFF
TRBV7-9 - CASSSGTGYSGNTIYF
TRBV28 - CASSSASPVSGANVLTF
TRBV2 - CASHGNEQFF
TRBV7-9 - CASRQGAGTDTQYF
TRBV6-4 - CASSVTGGSYEQYF
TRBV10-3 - CAISESRGQGRYEQYF
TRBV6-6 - CASSYRDYNEQFF
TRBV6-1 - CASSEILSGTDTQYF
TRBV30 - CAWSGAGGPEQYF